This T cell receptor beta chain was sequenced for a study of blood T cell repertoires in COVID-19. Study overall: T cells, B-cell-depleted T cells, or PBMCs provided the cDNA or gDNA that served as material.

It was during active infection that Seattle patients were enrolled and then longitudinally followed. Trimming shortened V by 2 bases and J by 3 bases, and 5 bases separated the two germline ends. CDR3 length equals 12 residues. CDR1 is SNHLY, CDR2 FYNNEI, per germline. Authors' methods: From reference gene primer amplification, estimates of nucleated cell counts were derived. Profiled with immunoSEQ multiplex PCR; TCRdb holds only in-frame clones, not every one. The V and J calls and clone size come from that table; D and trimming were worked out from the DNA. The profile shows approximately 530,000 clones, around nine tenths of them singletons.

The clonotype was recovered from a woman in her fifties or sixties with COVID-19, enrolled during active disease. The sequenced material came from peripheral blood. This chain uses TRBV2 with TRBJ2-7; D is ambiguous. CDR3 sequence reads: CASSESHYEQYF. DNA of the CDR3: TGTGCCAGCAGTGAATCCCACTACGAGCAGTACTTC.